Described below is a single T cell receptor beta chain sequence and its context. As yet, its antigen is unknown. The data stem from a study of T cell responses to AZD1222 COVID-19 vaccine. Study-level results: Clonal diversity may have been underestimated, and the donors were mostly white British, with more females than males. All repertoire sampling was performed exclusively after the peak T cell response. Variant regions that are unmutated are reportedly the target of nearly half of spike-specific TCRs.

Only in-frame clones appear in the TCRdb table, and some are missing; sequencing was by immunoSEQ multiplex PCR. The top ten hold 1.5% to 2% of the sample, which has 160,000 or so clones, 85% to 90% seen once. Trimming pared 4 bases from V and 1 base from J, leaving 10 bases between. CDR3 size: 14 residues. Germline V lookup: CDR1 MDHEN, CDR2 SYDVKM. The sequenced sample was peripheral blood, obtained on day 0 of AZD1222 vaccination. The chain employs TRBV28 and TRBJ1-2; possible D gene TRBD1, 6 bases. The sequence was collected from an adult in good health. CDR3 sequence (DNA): TGTGCCAGCAGTTCCGGGACAAATAACTATGGCTACACCTTC. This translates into CASSSGTNNYGYTF.